This T cell receptor (beta chain) comes out of a study of T cells in Graves' hyperthyroidism and ophthalmopathy. The CDR3 is made up of 13 amino acids. V was shortened by 5 bases and J by 2 bases, with 12 bases between the two germline ends. The V gene's germline CDR1 is GTSNPN and CDR2 SVGIG (reference sequence). Uncontrolled infections, other autoimmune diseases, pregnancy or lactation led to exclusion of patients. TCR beta CDR3 regions were amplified from RNA transcripts. The TCR CDR3 was amplified in a first-round RT-PCR using the HTBI primer set. TCRdb itself ran the multiplex PCR reads through MiXCR, one entry per CDR3 protein. The sample has 250,000 to 300,000 distinct CDR3 sequences; about an eighth are singletons. This clonotype was found many times.

The sequence derives from a woman in her twenties or thirties with Graves' hyperthyroidism that later progressed to Graves' ophthalmopathy. The chain links TRBV30 to TRBJ1-1; tentative D call: TRBD1 (5 bases). Sequenced sample: blood. CDR3: CAWGEGQNTEAFF. DNA of the CDR3: TGTGCCTGGGGCGAGGGGCAAAACACTGAAGCTTTCTTT. Variable domain in full (rest from reference TRBV30 and TRBJ1-1): SQTIHQWPATLVQPVGSPLSLECTVEGTSNPNLYWYRQAAGRGLQLLFYSVGIGQISSEVPQNLSASRPQDRQFILSSKKLLLSDSGFYLCAWGEGQNTEAFFGQGTRLTVV.